This T cell receptor (beta chain) is from a study of cytotoxic CD8 clonotypes in ibrutinib-treated CLL. Study-level information: Across the patients, 10 to 12 were relapsed/refractory, roughly 15 treatment-naive and roughly 17 IGHV unmutated.

About this clone itself: No antigen is known for it.

Germline V gene data show CDR1 as SGHDT and CDR2 as YYEEEE. There are 13 residues in the CDR3. Trimming took 0 bases from V and 1 from J, leaving 4 bases between them. Study results and caveats: The study found clonality rose at ibrutinib response, then fell toward baseline at progression.

Sequencing used immunoSEQ multiplex PCR; TCRdb keeps in-frame clones, though not all of them. The sample yields some 25,000 clones, around 69% seen once. This specimen was PBMCs, taken at disease progression, from a patient treated with ibrutinib. The chain recombines TRBV5-6 with TRBJ1-1, with D unresolved. The TCR sequence derives from a human donor with chronic lymphocytic leukemia. DNA of the CDR3: TGTGCCAGCAGCTTGGACTCGAACACTGAAGCTTTCTTT. Its protein product is CASSLDSNTEAFF.